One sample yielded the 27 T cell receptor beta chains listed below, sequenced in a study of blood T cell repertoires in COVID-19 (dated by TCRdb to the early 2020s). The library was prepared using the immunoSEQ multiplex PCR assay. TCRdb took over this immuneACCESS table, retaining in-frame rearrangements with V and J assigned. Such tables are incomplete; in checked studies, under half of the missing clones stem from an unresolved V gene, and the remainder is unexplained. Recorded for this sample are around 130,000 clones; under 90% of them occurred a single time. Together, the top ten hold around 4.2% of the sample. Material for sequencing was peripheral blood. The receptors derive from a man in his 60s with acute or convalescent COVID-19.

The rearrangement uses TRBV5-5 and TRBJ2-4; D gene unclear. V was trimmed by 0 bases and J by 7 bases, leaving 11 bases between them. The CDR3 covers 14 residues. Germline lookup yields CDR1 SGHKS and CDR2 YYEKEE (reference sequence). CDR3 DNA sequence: TGTGCCAGCAGCTTGGCTCTAGTTATGAACATTCAGTACTTC. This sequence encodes CASSLALVMNIQYF.

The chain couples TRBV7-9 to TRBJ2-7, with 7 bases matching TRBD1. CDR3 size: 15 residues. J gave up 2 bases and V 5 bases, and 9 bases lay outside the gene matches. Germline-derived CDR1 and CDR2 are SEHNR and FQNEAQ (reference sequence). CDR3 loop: CASSRLGDRTYEQYF. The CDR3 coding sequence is TGTGCCAGCAGCCGCCTCGGGGACAGAACCTACGAGCAGTACTTC.

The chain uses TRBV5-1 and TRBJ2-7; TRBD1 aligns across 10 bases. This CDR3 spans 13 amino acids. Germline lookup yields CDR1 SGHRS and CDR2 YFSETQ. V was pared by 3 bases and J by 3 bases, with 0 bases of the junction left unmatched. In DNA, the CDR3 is TGCGCCAGCAGCTGGACAGGGGGCTACGAGCAGTACTTC. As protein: CASSWTGGYEQYF.

The CDR3 coding sequence is TGTGCCAGCAGCTTGAATGGGGGGAATTCACCCCTCCACTTT. Encoded protein: CASSLNGGNSPLHF. The chain recombines TRBV11-3 with TRBJ1-6, with D possibly TRBD1 on 5 matching bases. The CDR3 contains 14 residues. The V and J ends lost 3 bases and 7 bases respectively, with 10 bases between them. Germline lookup yields CDR1 SGHNT and CDR2 YENEEA. Full variable domain (outside the CDR3, taken from reference TRBV11-3 and TRBJ1-6): EAGVVQSPRYKIIEKKQPVAFWCNPISGHNTLYWYLQNLGQGPELLIRYENEEAVDDSQLPKDRFSAERLKGVDSTLKIQPAELGDSAVYLCASSLNGGNSPLHFGNGTRLTVT.

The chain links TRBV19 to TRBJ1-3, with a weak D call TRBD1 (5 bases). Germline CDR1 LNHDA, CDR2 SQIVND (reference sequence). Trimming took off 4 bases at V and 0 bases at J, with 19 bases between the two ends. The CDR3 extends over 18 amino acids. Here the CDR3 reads CASSTRGGDLSSGNTIYF. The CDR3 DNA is TGTGCCAGTAGTACCCGTGGCGGGGACCTTTCCTCTGGAAACACCATATATTTT.

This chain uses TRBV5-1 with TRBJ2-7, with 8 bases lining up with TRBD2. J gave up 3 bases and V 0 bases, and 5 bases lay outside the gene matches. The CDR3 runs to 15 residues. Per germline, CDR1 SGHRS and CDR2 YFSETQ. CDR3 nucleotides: TGCGCCAGCAGCTTGGCCATAGGGACTAGCTACGAGCAGTACTTC. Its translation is CASSLAIGTSYEQYF.

The CDR3: CASSDGTGVTGELFF. As DNA, the CDR3 is TGTGCCAGCAGCGATGGGACAGGGGTTACCGGGGAGCTGTTTTTT. V and J are TRBV7-6 and TRBJ2-2, with TRBD1 matching over 10 bases. V was pared by 5 bases and J by 5 bases, with 5 bases of the junction left unmatched. The CDR3 extends over 15 amino acids. Germline-derived CDR1 and CDR2 are SGHVS and FNYEAQ.

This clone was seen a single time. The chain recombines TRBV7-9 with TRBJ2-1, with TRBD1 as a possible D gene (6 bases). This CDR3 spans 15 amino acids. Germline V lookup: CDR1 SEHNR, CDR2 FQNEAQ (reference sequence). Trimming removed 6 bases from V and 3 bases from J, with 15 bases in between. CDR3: CASSSTGSYYNEQFF. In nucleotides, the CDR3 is TGTGCCAGCAGTTCTACAGGGTCCTACTACAATGAGCAGTTCTTC.

Here the CDR3 DNA reads TGTGCCAGCAGTTTATCGAGGAGAAGGGGGCAGATCCAAGAGACCCAGTACTTC. This sequence encodes CASSLSRRRGQIQETQYF. The rearrangement links TRBV27 to TRBJ2-5; 7 bases line up with TRBD1. V trimming: 0 bases; J trimming: 1 base; junction bases outside the gene matches: 11. Germline CDR1 MNHEY, CDR2 SMNVEV (reference sequence). This CDR3 comprises 18 residues.

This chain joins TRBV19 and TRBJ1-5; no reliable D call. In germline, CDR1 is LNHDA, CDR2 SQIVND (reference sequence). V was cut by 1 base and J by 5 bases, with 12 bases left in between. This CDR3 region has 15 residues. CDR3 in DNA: TGTGCCAGTAGTATAGGAGTGCTCGACTATCAGCCCCAGCATTTT. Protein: CASSIGVLDYQPQHF.

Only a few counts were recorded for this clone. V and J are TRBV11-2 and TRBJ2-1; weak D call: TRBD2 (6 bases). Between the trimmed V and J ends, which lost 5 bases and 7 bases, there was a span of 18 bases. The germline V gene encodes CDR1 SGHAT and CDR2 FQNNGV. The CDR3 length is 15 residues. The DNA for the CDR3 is TGTGCCAGCAGCACACTGCCGGGGGACTCAAATGAGCAGTTCTTC. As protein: CASSTLPGDSNEQFF.

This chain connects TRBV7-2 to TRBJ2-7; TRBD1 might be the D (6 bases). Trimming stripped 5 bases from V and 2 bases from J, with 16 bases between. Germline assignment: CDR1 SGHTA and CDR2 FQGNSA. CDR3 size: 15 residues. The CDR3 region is CASSPRDILPYEQYF. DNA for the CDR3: TGTGCCAGCAGCCCCCGGGACATTCTTCCCTACGAGCAGTACTTC.

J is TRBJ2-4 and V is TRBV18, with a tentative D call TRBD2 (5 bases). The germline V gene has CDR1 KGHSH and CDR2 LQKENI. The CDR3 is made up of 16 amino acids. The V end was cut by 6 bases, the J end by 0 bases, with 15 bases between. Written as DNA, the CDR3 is TGTGCCAGCTCCCCGAGGGAGACCGCAGCCAAAAACATTCAGTACTTC. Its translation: CASSPRETAAKNIQYF. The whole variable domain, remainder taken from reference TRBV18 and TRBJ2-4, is NAGVMQNPRHLVRRRGQEARLRCSPMKGHSHVYWYRQLPEEGLKFMVYLQKENIIDESGMPKERFSAEFPKEGPSILRIQQVVRGDSAAYFCASSPRETAAKNIQYFGAGTRLSVL.

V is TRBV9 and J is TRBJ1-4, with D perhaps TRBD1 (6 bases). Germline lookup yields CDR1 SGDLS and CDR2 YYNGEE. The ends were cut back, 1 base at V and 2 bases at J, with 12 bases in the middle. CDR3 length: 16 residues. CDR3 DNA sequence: TGTGCCAGCAGCGTATCTACAGGGCTTACTAATGAAAAACTGTTTTTT. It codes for CASSVSTGLTNEKLFF.

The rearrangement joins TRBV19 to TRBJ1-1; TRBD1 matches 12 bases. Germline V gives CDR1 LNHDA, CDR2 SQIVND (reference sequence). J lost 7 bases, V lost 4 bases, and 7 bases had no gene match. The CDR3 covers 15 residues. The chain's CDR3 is CASSRRRDRGHEAFF. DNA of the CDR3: TGTGCCAGTAGTAGACGCCGGGACAGGGGGCATGAAGCTTTCTTT.

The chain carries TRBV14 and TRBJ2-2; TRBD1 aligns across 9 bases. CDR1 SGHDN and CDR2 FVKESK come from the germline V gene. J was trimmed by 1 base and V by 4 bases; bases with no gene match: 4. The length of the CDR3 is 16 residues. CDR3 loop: CASSLRTGVNTGELFF. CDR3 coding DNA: TGTGCCAGCAGCCTTAGGACAGGGGTGAACACCGGGGAGCTGTTTTTT.

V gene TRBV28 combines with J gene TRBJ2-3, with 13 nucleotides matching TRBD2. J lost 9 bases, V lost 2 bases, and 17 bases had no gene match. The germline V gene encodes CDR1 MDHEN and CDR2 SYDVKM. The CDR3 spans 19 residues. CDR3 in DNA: TGTGCCAGCAGTTTAGGACTAGCGGGAGAAAGGCGGCACAGGAACACGCAGTATTTT. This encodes CASSLGLAGERRHRNTQYF.

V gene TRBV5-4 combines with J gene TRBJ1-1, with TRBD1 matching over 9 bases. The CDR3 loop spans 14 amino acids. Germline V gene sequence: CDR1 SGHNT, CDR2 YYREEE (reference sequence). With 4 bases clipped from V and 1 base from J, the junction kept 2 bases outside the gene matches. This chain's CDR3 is CASSRGQGNTEAFF. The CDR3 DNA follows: TGTGCCAGCAGCCGGGGACAGGGGAACACTGAAGCTTTCTTT.

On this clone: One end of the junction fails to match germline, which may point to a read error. CDR3 sequence: CASSLTLRDRPRRF. Written as DNA, the CDR3 is TGTGCCAGCAGCTTAACTCTCCGGGACAGGCCACGGCGCTTC. This sequence joins TRBV7-3 and TRBJ2-7, with TRBD1 matching over 8 bases. The CDR3 extends over 14 amino acids. Germline V gene sequence: CDR1 SGHTA, CDR2 FQGTGA.

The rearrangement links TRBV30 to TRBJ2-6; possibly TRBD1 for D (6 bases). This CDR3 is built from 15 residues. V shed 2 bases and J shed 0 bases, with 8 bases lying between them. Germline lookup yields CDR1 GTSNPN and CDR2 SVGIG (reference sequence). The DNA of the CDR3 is TGTGCCTGGAGTAAGGGGGACTCTGGGGCCAACGTCCTGACTTTC. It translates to CAWSKGDSGANVLTF.

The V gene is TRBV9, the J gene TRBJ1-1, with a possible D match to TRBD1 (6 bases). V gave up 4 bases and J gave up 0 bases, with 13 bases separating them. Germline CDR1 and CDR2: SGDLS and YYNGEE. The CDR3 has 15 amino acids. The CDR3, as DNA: TGTGCCAGCAGCTCTCAGGGGCGGGTGAACACTGAAGCTTTCTTT. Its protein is CASSSQGRVNTEAFF.

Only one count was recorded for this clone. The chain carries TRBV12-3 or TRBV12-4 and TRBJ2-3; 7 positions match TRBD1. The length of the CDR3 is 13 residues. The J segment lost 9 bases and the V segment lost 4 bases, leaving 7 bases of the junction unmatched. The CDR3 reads CASSSDRDGTQYF. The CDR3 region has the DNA TGTGCCAGCAGTTCTGACAGGGACGGCACGCAGTATTTT.

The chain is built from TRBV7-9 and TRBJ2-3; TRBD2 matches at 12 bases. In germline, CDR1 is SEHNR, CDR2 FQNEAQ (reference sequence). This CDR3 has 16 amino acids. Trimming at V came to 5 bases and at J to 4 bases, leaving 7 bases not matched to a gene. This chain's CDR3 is CASSLLAGGDADTQYF. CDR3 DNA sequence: TGTGCCAGCAGCCTGCTAGCGGGAGGGGACGCAGATACGCAGTATTTT.

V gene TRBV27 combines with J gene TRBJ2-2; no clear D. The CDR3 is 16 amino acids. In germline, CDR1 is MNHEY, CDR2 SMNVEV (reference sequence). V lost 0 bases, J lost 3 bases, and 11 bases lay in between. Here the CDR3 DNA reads TGTGCCAGCAGTTTATCCACAGTGGGCGACACCGGGGAGCTGTTTTTT. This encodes CASSLSTVGDTGELFF.

The CDR3 nucleotides read TGTGCCAGTAGCGCACTAGCGGGAGGAATCGACGAGCAGTACTTC. Its protein is CASSALAGGIDEQYF. The chain employs TRBV19 and TRBJ2-7; 12 bases are shared with TRBD2. CDR1 is LNHDA and CDR2 is SQIVND in the germline V gene (reference sequence). Unmatched junction bases numbered 8, after V lost 6 bases and J lost 5 bases. This CDR3 contains 15 residues.

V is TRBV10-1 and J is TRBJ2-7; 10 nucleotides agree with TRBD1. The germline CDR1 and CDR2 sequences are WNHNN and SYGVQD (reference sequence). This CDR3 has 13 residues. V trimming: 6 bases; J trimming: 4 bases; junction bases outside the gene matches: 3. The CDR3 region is CASSGQGVYEQYF. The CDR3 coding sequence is TGCGCCAGCAGCGGACAGGGGGTATACGAGCAGTACTTC.

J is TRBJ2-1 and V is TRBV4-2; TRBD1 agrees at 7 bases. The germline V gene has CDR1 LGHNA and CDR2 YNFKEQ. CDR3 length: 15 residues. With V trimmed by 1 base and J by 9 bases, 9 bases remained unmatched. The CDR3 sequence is CASSQVGQGDGEQFF. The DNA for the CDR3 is TGTGCCAGCAGCCAAGTCGGGCAGGGGGACGGTGAGCAGTTCTTC.